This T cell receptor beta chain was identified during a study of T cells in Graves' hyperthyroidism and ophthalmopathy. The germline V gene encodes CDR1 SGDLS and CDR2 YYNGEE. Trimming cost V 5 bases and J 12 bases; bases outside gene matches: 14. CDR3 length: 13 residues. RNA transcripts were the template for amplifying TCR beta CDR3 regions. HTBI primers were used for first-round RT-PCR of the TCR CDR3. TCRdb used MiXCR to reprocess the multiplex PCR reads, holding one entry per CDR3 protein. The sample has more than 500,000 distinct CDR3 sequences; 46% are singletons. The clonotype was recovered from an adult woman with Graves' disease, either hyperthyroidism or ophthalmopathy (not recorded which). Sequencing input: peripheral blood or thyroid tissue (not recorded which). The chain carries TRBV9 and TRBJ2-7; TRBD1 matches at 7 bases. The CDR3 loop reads CASSFERQGSPYF. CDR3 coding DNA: TGTGCCAGCAGTTTCGAACGACAGGGAAGTCCGTACTTC.